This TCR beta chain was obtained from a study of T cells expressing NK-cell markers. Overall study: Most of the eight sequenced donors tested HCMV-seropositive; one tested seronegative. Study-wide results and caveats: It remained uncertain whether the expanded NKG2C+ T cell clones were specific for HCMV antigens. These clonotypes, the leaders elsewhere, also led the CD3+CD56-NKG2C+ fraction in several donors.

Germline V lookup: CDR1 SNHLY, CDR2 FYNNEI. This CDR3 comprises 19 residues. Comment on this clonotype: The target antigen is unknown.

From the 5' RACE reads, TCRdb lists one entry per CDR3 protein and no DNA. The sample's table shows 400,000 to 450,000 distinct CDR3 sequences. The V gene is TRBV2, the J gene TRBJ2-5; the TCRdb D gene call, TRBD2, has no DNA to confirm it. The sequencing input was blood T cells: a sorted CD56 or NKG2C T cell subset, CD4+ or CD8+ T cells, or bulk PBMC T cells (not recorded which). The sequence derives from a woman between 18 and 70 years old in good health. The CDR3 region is CASGAGLKRGLLRQETQYF.